These 25 T cell receptor beta chains originate from one sample sequenced in a study of shared clonotypes between healthy human individuals. Libraries were prepared by immunoSEQ multiplex PCR; TCRdb keeps only in-frame clonotypes and omits some of them. The table has roughly 2.2 million clones, less than 95% seen once. Sequencing was carried out using naive CD4+ T cells from PBMCs. The subset was: CD45RA+ positively selected. These receptors originate from a young man in good health. Some clones in this sample may be carry-over from other donors' samples.

V is TRBV7-3 and J is TRBJ2-3; D unclear. The CDR3 spans 13 residues. Looked up from germline, CDR1 is SGHTA and CDR2 is FQGTGA. The V gene lost 5 bases and the J gene lost 2 bases, with 8 bases spanning the gap. CDR3 protein: CASSILYTDTQYF. In DNA, the CDR3 is TGTGCCAGCAGCATACTGTACACAGATACGCAGTATTTT.

The chain links TRBV29-1 to TRBJ1-1, with D unclear. Per the germline V gene, CDR1 is SQVTM and CDR2 is ANQGSEA. The V and J ends lost 6 bases and 5 bases respectively, with 16 bases between them. This CDR3 region has 13 residues. The CDR3 spells CSVSRDPGTEAFF. DNA of the CDR3: TGCAGCGTGTCAAGGGATCCCGGGACTGAAGCTTTCTTT.

The CDR3 is CASSLGRSYNEQFF. As DNA, the CDR3 is TGTGCCAGCAGCTTAGGACGCTCCTACAATGAGCAGTTCTTC. This chain connects TRBV7-2 to TRBJ2-1; the D is unclear. Per germline, CDR1 SGHTA and CDR2 FQGNSA. This CDR3 comprises 14 residues. V was clipped by 1 base and J by 0 bases, with 4 bases between them. The whole variable domain, remainder taken from reference TRBV7-2 and TRBJ2-1, is GAGVSQSPSNKVTEKGKDVELRCDPISGHTALYWYRQSLGQGLEFLIYFQGNSAPDKSGLPSDRFSAERTGGSVSTLTIQRTQQEDSAVYLCASSLGRSYNEQFFGPGTRLTVL.

Here the CDR3 reads CASRGATYEQYF. In nucleotides, the CDR3 is TGTGCCAGCAGGGGGGCAACCTACGAGCAGTACTTC. V and J are TRBV6-1 and TRBJ2-7; perhaps TRBD1 as D (6 bases). V was trimmed by 6 bases and J by 2 bases, leaving 8 bases between them. Per the germline V gene, CDR1 is MNHNS and CDR2 is SASEGT. The CDR3 contains 12 residues.

A note on this clone: Other DNA sequences of this sample code for an identical CDR3. The genes are TRBV2 and TRBJ2-1; 10 positions match TRBD1. J was trimmed by 2 bases and V by 5 bases; bases with no gene match: 3. The CDR3 totals 15 residues. From germline, CDR1 is SNHLY and CDR2 FYNNEI. Written as DNA, the CDR3 is TGTGCCAGCAGTCCGGACAGGGGGGCCTACAATGAGCAGTTCTTC. This sequence encodes CASSPDRGAYNEQFF.

The chain employs TRBV20-1 and TRBJ2-5; D remains unclear. CDR1 DFQATT and CDR2 SNEGSKA come from the germline V gene (reference sequence). With 3 bases removed from V and 5 bases from J, the gap between germline ends came to 7 bases. This CDR3 has 11 residues. CDR3 residues: CSASIYETQYF. The CDR3, as DNA: TGCAGTGCTAGTATATACGAGACCCAGTACTTC.

A remark on this clone: Other DNA sequences from this sample encode an identical CDR3 as well. This rearrangement joins TRBV6-5 to TRBJ2-7; possibly TRBD2 for D (5 bases). Germline V gene data show CDR1 as MNHEY and CDR2 as SVGAGI. The CDR3 extends over 14 amino acids. The germline V and J ends were trimmed by 0 bases and 2 bases, with 8 bases remaining between them. CDR3 nucleotides: TGTGCCAGCAGTTACTCGTCGCGGGCCTACGAGCAGTACTTC. Amino acid sequence: CASSYSSRAYEQYF.

The count of this clone is one. CDR3 coding DNA: TGTGCCAGCAGCTCTGGTCCCAGCTCCTACAATGAGCAGTTCTTC. As protein: CASSSGPSSYNEQFF. The chain recombines TRBV2 with TRBJ2-1; D gene ambiguous. Trimming shortened V by 6 bases and J by 0 bases, and 12 bases separated the two germline ends. The CDR3 consists of 15 residues. Germline CDR1 reads SNHLY; CDR2 reads FYNNEI.

CDR3 loop: CASSLGQGKADTQYF. For the CDR3, the DNA is TGCGCCAGCAGCTTGGGACAGGGGAAAGCAGATACGCAGTATTTT. The genes are TRBV5-1 and TRBJ2-3; 8 bases line up with TRBD1. Germline CDR1 SGHRS, CDR2 YFSETQ. This CDR3 contains 15 residues. V shed 0 bases, J shed 4 bases, and the junction held 4 bases outside the gene matches.

The chain combines TRBV7-2 with TRBJ2-7; TRBD1 agrees at 11 bases. The CDR3 spans 15 residues. Unmatched junction bases numbered 5, after V lost 4 bases and J lost 3 bases. Germline values: CDR1 SGHTA, CDR2 FQGNSA. The CDR3 bases are TGTGCCAGCAGCTGGGACGGGACAGGGGGCTACGAGCAGTACTTC. Protein: CASSWDGTGGYEQYF.

The CDR3 here is CASSFYEGSSGYTF. The CDR3 DNA follows: TGTGCCAGCAGCTTTTATGAAGGGAGTAGTGGCTACACCTTC. The gene calls are TRBV7-2 and TRBJ1-2; the D is unclear. CDR1 and CDR2 (germline): SGHTA, FQGNSA. The CDR3 sequence is 14 residues long. The ends were cut back, 3 bases at V and 7 bases at J, with 15 bases in the middle.

The CDR3 here is CASSQPSGGGNNEQFF. CDR3 bases: TGTGCCAGCAGCCAACCCTCGGGGGGAGGAAACAATGAGCAGTTCTTC. The genes are TRBV4-2 and TRBJ2-1, with 7 bases matching TRBD2. With V trimmed by 2 bases and J by 5 bases, 9 bases remained unmatched. Per germline, CDR1 LGHNA and CDR2 YNFKEQ. This CDR3 spans 16 amino acids.

The rearrangement joins TRBV19 to TRBJ2-4, with D possibly being TRBD1 (6 bases). V was trimmed by 4 bases and J by 6 bases, leaving 10 bases between them. Germline CDR1 LNHDA, CDR2 SQIVND (reference sequence). The CDR3 runs to 13 residues. The CDR3 region is CASSTKQGNIQYF. In DNA, the CDR3 is TGTGCCAGTAGTACAAAACAGGGAAACATTCAGTACTTC. Looking up the rest from reference TRBV19 and TRBJ2-4 gives the full variable domain: DGGITQSPKYLFRKEGQNVTLSCEQNLNHDAMYWYRQDPGQGLRLIYYSQIVNDFQKGDIAEGYSVSREKKESFPLTVTSAQKNPTAFYLCASSTKQGNIQYFGAGTRLSVL.

This clone was seen a few times. Other DNA variants within this sample encode the same CDR3. The gene calls are TRBV2 and TRBJ1-5, with TRBD1 as a possible D gene (6 bases). The V and J ends lost 3 bases and 5 bases respectively, with 8 bases between them. The CDR3 covers 13 residues. The germline V gene encodes CDR1 SNHLY and CDR2 FYNNEI. Written as DNA, the CDR3 is TGTGCCAGCAGTGACAGGGGATATCAGCCCCAGCATTTT. Its translation: CASSDRGYQPQHF.

This clone appeared a single time. The gene calls are TRBV29-1 and TRBJ2-1; D possibly matches TRBD1 or TRBD2 (5 bases each). Trimming left V 5 bases short and J 4 bases short, with 15 bases between. The CDR3 spans 14 residues. Germline V gene lookup returns CDR1 SQVTM and CDR2 ANQGSEA. CDR3 protein: CSVMEDNNYNEQFF. The DNA for the CDR3 is TGCAGCGTTATGGAGGACAACAATTACAATGAGCAGTTCTTC.

The chain is built from TRBV5-1 and TRBJ2-1; 13 bases align to TRBD2. CDR3 length equals 15 residues. V lost 3 bases and J lost 9; bases outside the gene matches: 6. Germline CDR1 and CDR2: SGHRS and YFSETQ. CDR3 region: CASSWGLAGNIEQFF. The CDR3 DNA sequence: TGCGCCAGCAGCTGGGGACTAGCGGGAAATATTGAGCAGTTCTTC.

The chain is built from TRBV25-1 and TRBJ2-5; D not resolved. This CDR3 spans 11 amino acids. The germline CDR1 and CDR2 sequences are MGHDK and SYGVNS. Trimming left V 6 bases short and J 4 bases short, with 6 bases between. The CDR3 DNA is TGTGCCAGCAGCCTAAGAGAGACCCAGTACTTC. Translated, it gives CASSLRETQYF.

J is TRBJ2-3 and V is TRBV5-1; TRBD2 matches 8 bases. Germline values: CDR1 SGHRS, CDR2 YFSETQ. V was clipped by 4 bases and J by 0 bases; unmatched bases: 7. CDR3 length: 16 residues. CDR3 sequence reads: CASSEPSGSSTDTQYF. DNA for the CDR3: TGCGCCAGCAGCGAACCTAGCGGGTCTAGCACAGATACGCAGTATTTT.

V usage is TRBV12-2 and J usage is TRBJ1-5. TRBV12-2 is deemed a pseudogene. The CDR3 is 15 residues long. The CDR3 coding sequence is TGTGCAAGTCGCTTCCCATTAGCCCACTCTCAGCCCCAGCATTTT. Its translation is CASRFPLAHSQPQHF.

The chain employs TRBV7-9 and TRBJ2-5; D unresolved. V dropped 8 bases and J dropped 5 bases, with 18 bases sitting between them. Germline-derived CDR1 and CDR2 are SEHNR and FQNEAQ (reference sequence). The CDR3 is 14 amino acids. CDR3 DNA sequence: TGTGCCAGCGGACCCCGAGACCTCGGTGAGACCCAGTACTTC. Its translation: CASGPRDLGETQYF.

In its sample, this clone was seen once. The gene calls are TRBV4-2 and TRBJ2-6; D not resolved. This CDR3 comprises 15 residues. Germline values: CDR1 LGHNA, CDR2 YNFKEQ. Trimming shortened V by 1 base and J by 2 bases, and 6 bases separated the two germline ends. The chain's CDR3 is CASSQVLAGANVLTF. The CDR3 DNA sequence: TGTGCCAGCAGCCAAGTCTTGGCTGGGGCCAACGTCCTGACTTTC.

V and J are TRBV7-9 and TRBJ2-2; 8 nucleotides agree with TRBD1. Germline V gene lookup returns CDR1 SEHNR and CDR2 FQNEAQ (reference sequence). V was pared by 5 bases and J by 6 bases, with 8 bases of the junction left unmatched. The CDR3 has 15 amino acids. The CDR3 DNA sequence: TGTGCCAGCAGCCGACAGGGGATATATTCCGGGGAGCTGTTTTTT. It translates to CASSRQGIYSGELFF.

The V gene is TRBV25-1, the J gene TRBJ2-2; D is possibly TRBD1 or TRBD2 (5 bases each). Germline CDR1 reads MGHDK; CDR2 reads SYGVNS. The CDR3 spans 12 residues. The V and J ends lost 9 bases and 4 bases respectively, with 9 bases between them. The CDR3 reads CASSGTTGELFF. The CDR3 DNA is TGTGCCAGTTCCGGGACCACCGGGGAGCTGTTTTTT. The entire variable domain, with the rest obtained from reference TRBV25-1 and TRBJ2-2, is as follows: EADIYQTPRYLVIGTGKKITLECSQTMGHDKMYWYQQDPGMELHLIHYSYGVNSTEKGDLSSESTVSRIRTEHFPLTLESARPSHTSQYLCASSGTTGELFFGEGSRLTVL.

This clone was detected only a few times. Other DNA sequences within the sample encode an identical CDR3. This rearrangement joins TRBV5-1 to TRBJ2-7; TRBD1 matches at 8 bases. V trimming: 2 bases; J trimming: 6 bases; junction bases outside the gene matches: 4. Per the germline V gene, CDR1 is SGHRS and CDR2 is YFSETQ. The CDR3 runs 13 residues. The chain's CDR3 is CASSLDRGSEQYF. CDR3 bases: TGCGCCAGCAGCTTAGACAGGGGCTCCGAGCAGTACTTC.

A single count supports this clone. The rearrangement uses TRBV2 and TRBJ2-7, with D possibly being TRBD1 (6 bases). The CDR3 is 14 amino acids. Trimming shortened V by 6 bases and J by 2 bases, and 14 bases separated the two germline ends. From germline, CDR1 is SNHLY and CDR2 FYNNEI. Here the CDR3 reads CASRYRESAYEQYF. The CDR3 nucleotides are TGTGCCAGCAGATACAGGGAGTCGGCCTACGAGCAGTACTTC.